Below, 31 T cell receptor beta chains from the same sample are listed, as sequenced in a study of graft-versus-host responses after intestinal transplantation. Antigens of these TCRs are unknown. Sequencing used immunoSEQ multiplex PCR; TCRdb keeps in-frame clones, though not all of them. This sample has over 80,000 clones, with roughly 90% found just once. The material was unstimulated CD8+ T cells sorted from spleen or lymph node cells, obtained before transplant. The receptors derive from a human donor who was the organ donor for an intestinal transplant.

This chain joins TRBV5-1 and TRBJ2-3; 7 bases align to TRBD1. V lost 3 bases and J lost 0; bases outside the gene matches: 4. The CDR3 totals 15 residues. Germline-derived CDR1 and CDR2 are SGHRS and YFSETQ. CDR3: CASSSGTASTDTQYF. Written as DNA, the CDR3 is TGCGCCAGCAGCTCCGGGACAGCTAGCACAGATACGCAGTATTTT.

The chain uses TRBV25-1 and TRBJ2-1; 11 positions match TRBD2. Germline CDR1 MGHDK, CDR2 SYGVNS. The CDR3 has 14 residues. J was trimmed by 4 bases and V by 4 bases; bases with no gene match: 0. The CDR3 loop is CASSGLAGYNEQFF. Here the CDR3 DNA reads TGTGCCAGCAGTGGACTAGCGGGGTACAATGAGCAGTTCTTC.

The chain couples TRBV29-1 to TRBJ2-2; D is unresolved. From germline, CDR1 is SQVTM and CDR2 ANQGSEA. V was pared by 4 bases and J by 3 bases, with 6 bases between. The CDR3 is 12 amino acids. The CDR3 is CSVAVDTGELFF. The CDR3 nucleotides read TGCAGCGTTGCAGTTGACACCGGGGAGCTGTTTTTT.

The count of this clone is one. The chain combines TRBV5-6 with TRBJ1-5; D is possibly TRBD1 (6 bases). The V gene lost 2 bases and the J gene lost 5 bases, with 17 bases spanning the gap. CDR1 SGHDT and CDR2 YYEEEE come from the germline V gene. This CDR3 has 16 amino acids. CDR3 sequence: CASSFGPMGADQPQHF. In nucleotides, the CDR3 is TGTGCCAGCAGCTTCGGCCCGATGGGGGCCGATCAGCCCCAGCATTTT. The full variable domain, completed using reference TRBV5-6 and TRBJ1-5, is DAGVTQSPTHLIKTRGQQVTLRCSPKSGHDTVSWYQQALGQGPQFIFQYYEEEERQRGNFPDRFSGHQFPNYSSELNVNALLLGDSALYLCASSFGPMGADQPQHFGDGTRLSIL.

This clone was recorded a few times. One end of the junction varies from germline; a read error may be responsible. This chain connects TRBV7-9 to TRBJ1-3; D ambiguous. Per germline, CDR1 SEHNR and CDR2 FQNEAQ (reference sequence). The CDR3 has 10 residues. In DNA, the CDR3 is TGTGCCAGCATACCCGGAGGGCTTAATTTT. It specifies CASIPGGLNF. The full variable domain, with the rest looked up from reference TRBV7-9 and TRBJ1-3, is DTGVSQNPRHKITKRGQNVTFRCDPISEHNRLYWYRQTLGQGPEFLTYFQNEAQLEKSRLLSDRFSAERPKGSFSTLEIQRTEQGDSAMYLCASIPGGLNFGEGSWLTVV.

This clone is a singleton in its sample. The chain links TRBV4-3 to TRBJ1-2; a weak D match, TRBD1 (5 bases). V lost 1 base and J lost 0, with 9 bases in between. CDR1 is LGHNA and CDR2 is YSLEER in the germline V gene. This CDR3 has 15 amino acids. CDR3 residues: CASSQGRGANYGYTF. Here the CDR3 DNA reads TGCGCCAGCAGCCAAGGGAGGGGAGCTAACTATGGCTACACCTTC.

The rearrangement joins TRBV4-2 to TRBJ2-2; 7 bases are a match to TRBD1. The V gene's germline CDR1 is LGHNA and CDR2 YNFKEQ. Trimming removed 1 base from V and 1 base from J; junction bases left unmatched: 6. This CDR3 region has 17 residues. For the CDR3, the DNA is TGTGCCAGCAGCCAAGGGGACAGCTTCTTGAACACCGGGGAGCTGTTTTTT. Its protein is CASSQGDSFLNTGELFF.

This clone was seen only once. This chain uses TRBV19 with TRBJ2-7, with D possibly being TRBD2 (5 bases). Trimming took off 0 bases at V and 3 bases at J, with 9 bases between the two ends. The CDR3 is 14 residues long. The V gene's germline CDR1 is LNHDA and CDR2 SQIVND (reference sequence). The CDR3 sequence: CASSIDQAGYEQYF. For the CDR3, the DNA is TGTGCCAGTAGTATAGATCAGGCGGGCTACGAGCAGTACTTC.

The rearrangement links TRBV28 to TRBJ1-2, with D uncertain. In germline, CDR1 is MDHEN, CDR2 SYDVKM. The V end was cut by 3 bases, the J end by 4 bases, with 12 bases between. The CDR3 runs 14 residues. The CDR3 sequence: CASSFSTYSYGYTF. The CDR3 DNA sequence: TGTGCCAGCAGTTTTTCGACATATTCCTATGGCTACACCTTC.

This sequence joins TRBV7-9 and TRBJ1-2, with D possibly being TRBD1 (6 bases). Trimming removed 1 base from V and 8 bases from J, with 14 bases in between. This CDR3 has 14 residues. Germline CDR1 SEHNR, CDR2 FQNEAQ (reference sequence). Written as DNA, the CDR3 is TGTGCCAGCAGCTTAGAGACAGGCGCTTTAGGCTACACCTTC. The encoded protein is CASSLETGALGYTF. Combining the CDR3 with reference TRBV7-9 and TRBJ1-2 gives the whole variable domain DTGVSQNPRHKITKRGQNVTFRCDPISEHNRLYWYRQTLGQGPEFLTYFQNEAQLEKSRLLSDRFSAERPKGSFSTLEIQRTEQGDSAMYLCASSLETGALGYTFGSGTRLTVV.

The gene calls are TRBV4-3 and TRBJ2-7, with 9 positions matching TRBD2. The junction had 7 bases not matched to a gene; V was cut back by 4 bases and J by 0 bases. The CDR3 extends over 16 amino acids. CDR1 is LGHNA, CDR2 YSLEER, per germline. This chain's CDR3 is CASSPIAGANSYEQYF. In DNA, the CDR3 is TGCGCCAGCAGCCCCATAGCGGGGGCGAACTCCTACGAGCAGTACTTC.

Regarding this clone: This CDR3 is also generated by other DNA sequences in the sample. The V call is TRBV19, the J call TRBJ1-5, with D unclear. Germline V CDR1 and CDR2: LNHDA, SQIVND (reference sequence). V lost 6 bases to trimming and J lost 2 bases, with 5 bases between them. This CDR3 spans 12 amino acids. The DNA of the CDR3 is TGTGCCAGTAGCCAGGGCAATCAGCCCCAGCATTTT. It translates to CASSQGNQPQHF.

The gene calls are TRBV7-8 and TRBJ1-1, with a possible D match to TRBD1 (6 bases). This CDR3 region has 16 residues. Trimming removed 1 base from V and 7 bases from J, with 19 bases in between. CDR1 SGHVS and CDR2 FQNEAQ come from the germline V gene. The CDR3 loop is CASSLDTAGRGIEAFF. As DNA, the CDR3 is TGTGCCAGCAGCTTAGATACCGCCGGCAGGGGAATTGAAGCTTTCTTT.

This clone was picked up one time. The CDR3 DNA sequence: TGTGCCAGCAGCTTAGCGCCCTCGGGACAGGCGATGGGGTTTGAAGCTTTCTTT. Amino acids: CASSLAPSGQAMGFEAFF. The rearrangement joins TRBV11-2 to TRBJ1-1; 8 nucleotides agree with TRBD1. This CDR3 is built from 18 residues. The germline V gene has CDR1 SGHAT and CDR2 FQNNGV. After removal of 1 base from V and 7 bases from J, the junction contained 17 bases not matched to a gene.

The chain has TRBV9 and TRBJ1-5; D is unclear. The germline V gene has CDR1 SGDLS and CDR2 YYNGEE. V lost 4 bases and J 4 bases, leaving 12 bases between the germline ends. This CDR3 is built from 14 residues. CDR3 in amino acids: CASSSGGPNQPQHF. CDR3 DNA: TGTGCCAGCAGCTCTGGAGGGCCAAATCAGCCCCAGCATTTT.

This clone was found once. The chain joins TRBV7-9 to TRBJ2-7; D gene unclear. The CDR3 sequence is 13 residues long. With 5 bases removed from V and 3 bases from J, the gap between germline ends came to 11 bases. Looked up from germline, CDR1 is SEHNR and CDR2 is FQNEAQ (reference sequence). For the CDR3, the DNA is TGTGCCAGCAGCCCCCCCCAGATCTACGAGCAGTACTTC. It codes for CASSPPQIYEQYF.

The chain joins TRBV4-1 to TRBJ2-1; D might be TRBD2 (6 bases). CDR1 and CDR2 (germline): MGHRA, YSYEKL. The length of the CDR3 is 15 residues. V was cut by 4 bases and J by 4 bases, with 14 bases left in between. CDR3 nucleotides: TGCGCCAGCAGCCCATTGGCGGGGAGGTACAATGAGCAGTTCTTC. As protein: CASSPLAGRYNEQFF.

This clone appeared a single time. The chain's CDR3 is CASSQDLGSGADTQYF. The CDR3 DNA follows: TGCGCCAGCAGCCAAGATTTGGGGAGCGGGGCAGATACGCAGTATTTT. The V call is TRBV4-3, the J call TRBJ2-3, with 7 nucleotides matching TRBD2. This CDR3 is built from 16 residues. V gave up 0 bases and J gave up 4 bases; unmatched junction bases: 7. Germline-derived CDR1 and CDR2 are LGHNA and YSLEER.

The V call is TRBV6-1, the J call TRBJ1-4; D not certain. The CDR3 runs to 12 residues. The germline V gene encodes CDR1 MNHNS and CDR2 SASEGT. The CDR3 spells CAAEFGRGKLFF. Here the CDR3 DNA reads TGTGCGGCCGAATTCGGGCGGGGAAAACTGTTTTTT.

The chain carries TRBV4-2 and TRBJ2-2; D is undetermined. CDR3 length equals 17 residues. Germline assignment: CDR1 LGHNA and CDR2 YNFKEQ. Trimming removed 1 base from V and 0 bases from J, with 12 bases in between. The CDR3 reads CASSQVFRYPNTGELFF. CDR3 DNA: TGTGCCAGCAGCCAAGTATTCCGCTACCCGAACACCGGGGAGCTGTTTTTT.

J is TRBJ2-1 and V is TRBV11-2, with 12 nucleotides matching TRBD2. Germline V gene data show CDR1 as SGHAT and CDR2 as FQNNGV. CDR3 length: 17 residues. The V gene end was trimmed by 0 bases and the J gene end by 9 bases; junction bases not matched to a gene: 9. CDR3 amino acids: CASSLDRTSGVVVEQFF. The CDR3 nucleotides read TGTGCCAGCAGCTTAGATCGGACTAGCGGGGTTGTAGTTGAGCAGTTCTTC.

This clone was seen a handful of times. This chain joins TRBV13 and TRBJ1-1; 8 nucleotides match TRBD1. The ends lost 0 bases at V and 5 bases at J; junction bases unmatched: 5. CDR3 length: 15 amino acids. The germline V gene encodes CDR1 PRHDT and CDR2 FYEKMQ (reference sequence). The CDR3 sequence: CASSLGGQGRTEAFF. The CDR3 DNA is TGTGCCAGCAGCTTAGGTGGACAGGGAAGGACTGAAGCTTTCTTT.

The rearrangement uses TRBV28 and TRBJ1-5; no reliable D call. Germline V gene data show CDR1 as MDHEN and CDR2 as SYDVKM. CDR3 length: 13 amino acids. The V gene lost 6 bases and the J gene lost 2 bases, with 8 bases spanning the gap. The CDR3: CASRVGGNQPQHF. In DNA form, the CDR3 reads TGTGCCAGCAGGGTGGGAGGCAATCAGCCCCAGCATTTT.

The gene calls are TRBV15 and TRBJ2-1, with 7 bases that match TRBD1. The CDR3 contains 17 residues. The V gene end was trimmed by 3 bases and the J gene end by 8 bases; junction bases not matched to a gene: 16. Germline values: CDR1 LNHNV, CDR2 YYDKDF (reference sequence). CDR3 DNA: TGTGCCACCAGCAGGTTTCCCAGAGCACAGGGGTTGTATGAGCAGTTCTTC. Amino acid sequence: CATSRFPRAQGLYEQFF.

The chain uses TRBV7-8 and TRBJ2-5; possible D gene TRBD1, 6 bases. V was pared by 5 bases and J by 11 bases, with 21 bases between. The CDR3 totals 14 residues. The germline gives CDR1 SGHVS, CDR2 FQNEAQ. DNA for the CDR3: TGTGCCAGCAGCCTACAGGGCCCCCTTGGGGAGCAGTACTTC. It translates to CASSLQGPLGEQYF.

This chain links TRBV7-2 with TRBJ2-1; perhaps TRBD2 as D (5 bases). V lost 3 bases, J lost 5 bases, and 8 bases lay in between. The CDR3 is made up of 13 amino acids. The germline V gene encodes CDR1 SGHTA and CDR2 FQGNSA. The CDR3 sequence: CASSFVTNNEQFF. As DNA, the CDR3 is TGTGCCAGCAGCTTCGTGACTAACAATGAGCAGTTCTTC.

The V gene is TRBV27, the J gene TRBJ2-6; 11 positions match TRBD2. Trimming cost V 7 bases and J 0 bases; bases outside gene matches: 14. Germline V CDR1 and CDR2: MNHEY, SMNVEV (reference sequence). The CDR3 length is 20 residues. The DNA for the CDR3 is TGTGCCAGCACCGGGACTAGCGGATTCACAGGCCACTCTGGGGCCAACGTCCTGACTTTC. Translation: CASTGTSGFTGHSGANVLTF. Full variable domain (rest looked up from reference TRBV27 and TRBJ2-6): EAQVTQNPRYLITVTGKKLTVTCSQNMNHEYMSWYRQDPGLGLRQIYYSMNVEVTDKGDVPEGYKVSRKEKRNFPLILESPSPNQTSLYFCASTGTSGFTGHSGANVLTFGAGSRLTVL.

This chain connects TRBV7-9 to TRBJ2-7, with a possible D match to TRBD1 (6 bases). V was cut by 3 bases and J by 2 bases, with 8 bases left in between. The CDR3 has 13 residues. The germline V gene encodes CDR1 SEHNR and CDR2 FQNEAQ (reference sequence). The CDR3 DNA reads as TGTGCCAGCAGCTTTGGGACACCCTACGAGCAGTACTTC. Translation gives CASSFGTPYEQYF.

The chain is built from TRBV4-2 and TRBJ1-1; perhaps TRBD1 as D (5 bases). The CDR3 has 17 residues. Trimming took 1 base from V and 3 from J, leaving 18 bases between them. Germline V CDR1 and CDR2: LGHNA, YNFKEQ. CDR3 coding DNA: TGTGCCAGCAGCCAAGTGGGGCCCTTCTCGTTGTACACTGAAGCTTTCTTT. It is translated as CASSQVGPFSLYTEAFF.

This clone occurred once. The rearrangement uses TRBV4-2 and TRBJ2-5; possible D gene TRBD1, 6 bases. The V gene lost 3 bases and the J gene lost 5 bases, with 19 bases spanning the gap. The CDR3 spans 16 residues. The germline CDR1 and CDR2 sequences are LGHNA and YNFKEQ. The CDR3 DNA follows: TGTGCCAGCAGCCAGACTTCGACAGGACCTCCGGAGACCCAGTACTTC. This gives the protein CASSQTSTGPPETQYF.

This rearrangement joins TRBV4-3 to TRBJ2-7; D ambiguous. The germline V gene has CDR1 LGHNA and CDR2 YSLEER. Trimming shortened V by 3 bases and J by 0 bases, and 18 bases separated the two germline ends. This CDR3 contains 17 residues. CDR3 sequence: CASSHGITTESSYEQYF. CDR3 DNA sequence: TGCGCCAGCAGCCATGGTATTACAACCGAAAGCTCCTACGAGCAGTACTTC.